A selection of T cell receptor beta chains follows, all from one sample in a study of blood T cells in healthy people across ages. MiXCR, applied by TCRdb to the 5' RACE reads, yields one record per CDR3 protein. The profile shows around 320,000 distinct CDR3 sequences, 27% of them singletons. The sample consisted of blood. These receptor sequences come from a woman in her 70s in good health. Both conserved end residues are part of each CDR3. D genes are given only for firm matches. A row's size may be missing; if present it is once, few, many or a size class.

abundance | j_gene | v_gene | d_gene | CDR3aa | CDR3nt
. | TRBJ2-5 | TRBV5-1 | . | CASRQSTAYQETQYF | TGCGCCAGCAGACAGTCAACGGCGTACCAAGAGACCCAGTACTTC
few | TRBJ1-5 | TRBV15 | . | CATSRDAGQPQHF | TGTGCCACCAGCAGAGATGCAGGTCAGCCCCAGCATTTT
many | TRBJ2-1 | TRBV5-1 | TRBD2 | CASSLGPSGRNNEQFF | TGCGCCAGCAGCTTGGGACCTAGCGGGAGAAACAATGAGCAGTTCTTC
few | TRBJ2-5 | TRBV29-1 | . | CSAVLGNVQYF | TGCAGTGCCGTTCTCGGGAACGTGCAGTACTTC
few | TRBJ2-6 | TRBV20-1 | . | CSAPGVARLSGANVLTF | TGCAGTGCACCCGGGGTAGCGAGGCTCTCTGGGGCCAACGTCCTGACTTTC
. | TRBJ2-4 | TRBV7-2 | . | CASSLPPGKVKNIQYF | TGTGCCAGCAGCCTTCCCCCCGGGAAAGTCAAAAACATTCAGTACTTC
few | TRBJ2-1 | TRBV20-1 | TRBD2 | CSAKERLAGYNEQFF | TGCAGTGCCAAAGAACGGCTAGCGGGTTACAATGAGCAGTTCTTC
. | TRBJ1-1 | TRBV12-3/TRBV12-4 | . | CASSFTSDSLNRGGTEAFF | TGTGCCAGCAGTTTTACATCGGACAGCCTTAACAGAGGGGGCACTGAAGCTTTCTTT
. | TRBJ2-4 | TRBV28 | . | CASRPAMEGSKNIQYF | TGTGCCAGCAGGCCAGCCATGGAGGGGTCCAAAAACATTCAGTACTTC
. | TRBJ1-6 | TRBV6-2/TRBV6-3 | . | CASSYRGENSPLHF | TGTGCCAGCAGTTACCGGGGTGAAAATTCACCCCTCCACTTT
. | TRBJ2-5 | TRBV24-1 | . | CATSAPAGKGETQYF | TGTGCCACCAGTGCTCCAGCAGGGAAGGGGGAGACCCAGTACTTC
. | TRBJ2-1 | TRBV18 | . | CASSPSGEALNEQFF | TGTGCCAGCTCACCCTCTGGGGAGGCCCTCAATGAGCAGTTCTTC
. | TRBJ2-1 | TRBV20-1 | . | CSASVATSYNEQFF | TGCAGTGCTAGTGTGGCTACCTCCTACAATGAGCAGTTCTTC
few | TRBJ1-1 | TRBV29-1 | . | CSVGTGLLNTEAFF | TGCAGCGTTGGGACGGGCCTATTGAACACTGAAGCTTTCTTT
. | TRBJ2-1 | TRBV5-1 | TRBD2 | CASSLGLAGVQIYNEQFF | TGCGCCAGCAGCTTGGGGCTAGCGGGAGTGCAAATTTACAATGAGCAGTTCTTC
many | TRBJ1-5 | TRBV7-6 | . | CASSLEEAGVSNQPQHF | TGTGCCAGCAGCTTAGAAGAGGCAGGGGTTTCGAATCAGCCCCAGCATTTT
. | TRBJ2-7 | TRBV7-2 | TRBD1 | CASRYRQGTTEQYF | TGTGCCAGCAGGTATAGACAGGGTACGACCGAGCAGTACTTC
. | TRBJ2-3 | TRBV7-9 | . | CASSLRQLTDTQYF | TGTGCCAGCAGCTTAAGGCAACTCACAGATACGCAGTATTTT
. | TRBJ2-7 | TRBV21-1 | . | CASTFSGTLYYEQYF | TGTGCCAGCACATTTTCAGGGACCCTCTACTACGAGCAGTACTTC
many | TRBJ1-5 | TRBV7-2 | . | CASSLQGNQPQHF | TGTGCCAGCAGCCTGCAGGGAAATCAGCCCCAGCATTTT
. | TRBJ1-1 | TRBV28 | . | CASSHRGELMNTEAFF | TGTGCCAGCAGCCATAGGGGGGAACTAATGAACACTGAAGCTTTCTTT
. | TRBJ2-7 | TRBV27 | . | CAVGARAGNEQYF | TGTGCCGTAGGGGCGCGAGCAGGGAACGAGCAGTACTTC
. | TRBJ1-1 | TRBV7-9 | . | CAYSGLNTGAFF | TGTGCTTACAGCGGACTGAACACTGGAGCTTTCTTT
. | TRBJ2-1 | TRBV28 | TRBD1 | CASSLPGQGRHEQFF | TGTGCCAGCAGTTTGCCCGGACAGGGTCGTCATGAGCAGTTCTTC
. | TRBJ2-6 | TRBV5-1 | TRBD1 | CASSPMGQGSGANVLTF | TGCGCCAGCAGTCCCATGGGACAGGGGAGTGGGGCCAACGTCCTGACTTTC
. | TRBJ1-2 | TRBV27 | . | CASSLRGLGERDYGYTF | TGTGCCAGCAGTCTCCGGGGTCTAGGGGAGCGTGACTATGGCTACACCTTC
few | TRBJ2-1 | TRBV24-1 | . | CATARSGSNEQFF | TGTGCCACCGCCCGTTCGGGGAGCAATGAGCAGTTCTTC
. | TRBJ1-2 | TRBV28 | . | CASSNDIHGYTF | TGTGCCAGCAGTAACGACATCCATGGCTACACCTTC
medium-sized | TRBJ2-5 | TRBV20-1 | . | CSRWRGETQYF | TGCAGTAGGTGGAGGGGGGAGACCCAGTACTTC
many | TRBJ2-7 | TRBV3-1 | TRBD1 | CASSQGTGQIYEQYF | TGTGCCAGCAGCCAAGGGACAGGGCAAATCTACGAGCAGTACTTC
few | TRBJ2-7 | TRBV3-1 | . | CASRGNAGTREQYF | TGTGCCAGCAGGGGTAACGCCGGGACGAGAGAGCAGTACTTC
. | TRBJ2-7 | TRBV11-2 | . | CASSLGLPEQYF | TGTGCCAGCAGCCTGGGGCTACCCGAGCAGTACTTC
. | TRBJ2-5 | TRBV11-2 | TRBD2 | CASSFPAGVLGATQYF | TGTGCCAGCAGCTTCCCAGCGGGGGTTCTTGGGGCGACCCAGTACTTC
few | TRBJ2-7 | TRBV4-1 | . | CASSLLGQGHRPYEQYF | TGCGCCAGCAGCCTCCTCGGCCAGGGACACCGACCCTACGAGCAGTACTTC
. | TRBJ2-5 | TRBV6-1 | . | CASSEALTGSFEQHF | TGTGCCAGCAGTGAAGCGCTTACAGGTTCTTTTGAGCAGCACTTC
. | TRBJ2-7 | TRBV11-2 | . | CASSSTRVREQYF | TGTGCCAGCAGTTCTACTAGGGTTCGCGAGCAGTACTTC
once | TRBJ2-3 | TRBV20-1 | . | CSALVPPRSDPTYEQYF | TGCAGTGCTCTAGTCCCCCCCCGGAGCGACCCGACCTACGAGCAGTACTTT
. | TRBJ1-2 | TRBV5-1 | TRBD1 | CASSLGTGGEGYTF | TGCGCCAGCAGCTTGGGTACAGGGGGCGAGGGCTACACCTTC
. | TRBJ2-7 | TRBV20-1 | . | CSARAGYEQYF | TGCAGTGCTAGAGCGGGGTACGAGCAGTACTTC
few | TRBJ1-3 | TRBV5-1 | . | CASSSTQSSGNTIYF | TGCGCCAGCAGCTCGACACAGTCGTCGGGAAACACCATATATTTT
. | TRBJ2-3 | TRBV4-2 | . | CASSQVAARQATQYF | TGTGCCAGCAGCCAAGTCGCGGCTAGACAGGCTACGCAGTATTTT
. | TRBJ2-1 | TRBV29-1 | TRBD2 | CSVVLTSGRYYNEQFF | TGCAGCGTTGTTTTGACTAGCGGACGATACTACAATGAGCAGTTCTTC
. | TRBJ2-5 | TRBV11-3 | . | CASSLDDGGETQYF | TGTGCCAGCAGCTTAGATGACGGGGGAGAGACCCAGTACTTC
many | TRBJ2-1 | TRBV5-6 | TRBD2 | CASSGGDFSNEQFF | TGTGCCAGCAGCGGGGGGGACTTCTCCAATGAGCAGTTCTTC
few | TRBJ2-1 | TRBV28 | . | CASSLRAGSKYNEQFF | TGTGCCAGCAGTTTACGTGCCGGGAGCAAGTACAATGAGCAGTTCTTC
few | TRBJ2-1 | TRBV18 | TRBD1 | CASSLRTDRAGYEQFF | TGTGCCAGCTCACTTAGGACCGACAGGGCTGGCTATGAGCAGTTCTTC
. | TRBJ1-2 | TRBV28 | . | CASRALYGYTF | TGTGCCAGCAGGGCTCTGTATGGCTACACCTTC